This TCR beta chain was captured in a study of OX40 agonist ivuxolimab in advanced cancers. About the study as a whole: Ivuxolimab, which targeted the costimulatory receptor OX40 (CD134), was an agonistic, fully human IgG2 monoclonal antibody. Intravenous ivuxolimab was administered to patients every 2 weeks at six dose levels: 0.01, 0.1, 0.3, 1.5, 3 and 10 mg/kg. Among the 50 to 55 dose-escalation patients, about 20 had hepatocellular carcinoma, 15 melanoma, 9 renal cell carcinoma and 9 head and neck cancer. In the dose-escalation cohort, around four fifths of patients were male, and the mean age was 60 years with a range of roughly 20 to 80. Prior anti-PD-1, anti-PD-L1 or anti-CTLA-4 therapy was permitted, and approximately 40% of dose-escalation patients had received checkpoint inhibitors. Three dose-escalation patients achieved partial responses, one with hepatocellular carcinoma and two with cutaneous melanoma. Peripheral TCRbeta sequencing was intended to test whether TCR sequence diversity was altered and clonal T-cell expansion was caused by ivuxolimab. The monotherapy dose-escalation portion (N ≈ 55 patients) of the phase I ivuxolimab trial is reported in the paper. General findings and caveats noted by the study authors: The antigen specificity of the peripheral T cells that underwent clonal expansion was not determined. In the 0.1-3.0 mg/kg groups, partial responders were among the patients with the lowest normalized peripheral clonal expansion, particularly in CD8+ T cells. At doses of 0.1 to 3.0 mg/kg, clonal expansion of both CD4+ and CD8+ T cells in blood was seen between baseline and week 6. After ivuxolimab, CD8+ T cells had more expanded clones than CD4+ T cells on average. Low levels of normalized T-cell clonal expansion were also seen in some patients who did not respond.

In regard to this clone: No antigen is known for it. Base qualities are missing; no much larger clone stands one base away.

For sequencing of the TCRbeta CDR3 region, genomic DNA was extracted from the sorted cells. TCRbeta CDR3 regions were sequenced using the immunoSEQ Assay. TCRdb provides this immuneACCESS table in a form limited to in-frame rearrangements. Some clones are lacking; in checked studies, under half of them reflect an unresolved V gene, and why the rest are absent is not known. The sample table shows fewer than 75,000 clones, and roughly 85% are seen once. Less than 0.75% of the sample rests with the top ten. V is cut back by 0 bases and J by 5 bases, with 6 bases in the junction unmatched. CDR1 and CDR2 are read off the germline V gene (reference sequence) as LNHDA and SQIVND. From the cysteine through the phenylalanine, the CDR3 covers 16 amino acids. Of the read, only the CDR3 DNA is kept; its 48 bases are in frame from base 1. Patients with a history of autoimmune disease or receiving systemic immunosuppression were excluded from the trial. In every dose cohort, peripheral blood was drawn for TCR sequencing at baseline, cycle 4 day 1, and cycle 7 day 1. Samples came from an open-label, multicenter, first-in-human phase I dose-escalation trial of ivuxolimab. The trial enrolled adults with locally advanced or metastatic head and neck squamous cell, hepatocellular, melanoma or renal cell carcinoma. CD4+ and CD8+ T cells were sorted separately from peripheral blood before TCR sequencing.

The V and J segments used are TRBV19 and TRBJ2-5; 10 bases in the middle match TRBD1. Source: CD4+ or CD8+ T cells sorted from blood, taken in a trial of the OX40 agonist ivuxolimab. The clonotype comes from an adult with an advanced solid tumor such as melanoma, head and neck, liver or kidney cancer. The CDR3 reads CASSIDAGQGMETQYF. In nucleotide form, the sequence is TGTGCCAGTAGTATAGACGCGGGACAGGGGATGGAGACCCAGTACTTC.